Below, 30 T cell receptor beta chains from the same sample are listed, as sequenced in a study of T cells after yellow fever vaccination. Using its own MiXCR run on the 5' RACE reads, TCRdb lists one record per CDR3 protein. The sample includes over 110,000 distinct CDR3 sequences, about 7.7% seen only once; the top ten take about 0.73%. The material sequenced was CD4+ T cells sorted from PBMCs, taken 5 days after the yellow fever booster vaccination. These receptors were taken from a young man who received the YFV17D yellow fever vaccine.

There are many counts of this clonotype. V and J are TRBV20-1 and TRBJ1-5; 8 bases line up with TRBD1. The V and J ends lost 7 bases and 6 bases, in that order; junction bases with no gene match: 8. This CDR3 has 13 amino acids. CDR1 and CDR2 (germline): DFQATT, SNEGSKA (reference sequence). The CDR3 nucleotides are TGCAGTGTTCGACAGGGGTTGTCTCAGCCCCAGCATTTT. This codes for CSVRQGLSQPQHF.

V gene TRBV4-3 combines with J gene TRBJ1-6; D gene unclear. This CDR3 is 13 amino acids long. From germline, CDR1 is LGHNA and CDR2 YSLEER. Trimming removed 0 bases at V and 8 bases at J, with 5 bases between. CDR3 in amino acids: CASSQETHSPLHF. The CDR3 DNA follows: TGCGCCAGCAGCCAAGAGACGCATTCACCCCTCCACTTT.

This clonotype has at least ten counts. The V call is TRBV3-1, the J call TRBJ2-1; D remains ambiguous. Germline values: CDR1 LGHDT, CDR2 YNNKEL (reference sequence). The CDR3 has 11 amino acids. Between the trimmed V and J ends, which lost 5 bases and 10 bases, there was a span of 9 bases. The CDR3 is CASSTPGEQFF. The CDR3 DNA is TGTGCCAGCAGCACCCCGGGCGAGCAGTTCTTC.

This clonotype was seen ten or more times. J is TRBJ2-6 and V is TRBV7-2; 8 bases match TRBD2. Per germline, CDR1 SGHTA and CDR2 FQGNSA. The ends lost 7 bases at V and 7 bases at J; junction bases unmatched: 9. CDR3 length: 15 amino acids. CDR3 sequence (DNA): TGTGCCAGCACCCCGGCGGGGGGTGGTGCCAACGTCCTGACTTTC. Its translation: CASTPAGGGANVLTF.

This clonotype was observed many times. The genes are TRBV5-1 and TRBJ1-2; D is uncertain. The germline V gene has CDR1 SGHRS and CDR2 YFSETQ. Trimming took off 0 bases at V and 4 bases at J, with 10 bases between the two ends. The CDR3 runs 14 residues. DNA of the CDR3: TGCGCCAGCAGCTTGGGGGATTCGACCTATGGCTACACCTTC. Protein sequence: CASSLGDSTYGYTF.

The table lists this clonotype with many counts. J is TRBJ2-1 and V is TRBV29-1; D might be TRBD1 or TRBD2, each matching 5 bases. Looked up from germline, CDR1 is SQVTM and CDR2 is ANQGSEA. V was shortened by 8 bases and J by 6 bases, with 8 bases between the two germline ends. This CDR3 spans 10 amino acids. CDR3 nucleotides: TGCAGCTCTGGGGGCAATGAGCAGTTCTTC. Translation gives CSSGGNEQFF.

V gene TRBV4-2 combines with J gene TRBJ2-7; 11 nucleotides align to TRBD1. The J segment lost 4 bases and the V segment lost 4 bases, leaving 12 bases of the junction unmatched. Germline assignment: CDR1 LGHNA and CDR2 YNFKEQ. The CDR3 extends over 17 amino acids. As DNA, the CDR3 is TGTGCCAGCAGCCGCCTAGAGGGAGGGACAGGGGGTTACGAGCAGTACTTC. It encodes CASSRLEGGTGGYEQYF.

There are many counts of this clonotype. The chain couples TRBV28 to TRBJ2-3, with 10 bases matching TRBD2. The CDR3 runs 16 residues. The junction had 5 bases not matched to a gene; V was cut back by 4 bases and J by 1 base. Germline loops: CDR1 MDHEN, CDR2 SYDVKM. The CDR3 region has the DNA TGTGCCAGCAGTTACAGGAGCGGGAGGGGCACAGATACGCAGTATTTT. Its translation is CASSYRSGRGTDTQYF.

This clonotype was seen ten or more times. CDR3 in amino acids: CSASPGHYNAEAFF. CDR3 sequence (DNA): TGCAGTGCTAGCCCGGGACATTACAACGCTGAAGCTTTCTTT. The rearrangement links TRBV20-1 to TRBJ1-1, with TRBD1 as a possible D gene (6 bases). From germline, CDR1 is DFQATT and CDR2 SNEGSKA (reference sequence). V shed 3 bases and J shed 6 bases, with 17 bases lying between them. CDR3 size: 14 residues.

This clonotype was recorded a few times. The chain joins TRBV27 to TRBJ2-7, with 9 positions matching TRBD2. V shed 6 bases and J 0 bases; nucleotides not matched to a gene: 6. Germline V CDR1 and CDR2: MNHEY, SMNVEV (reference sequence). The CDR3 spans 15 residues. The CDR3 spells CASRTLAGSSYEQYF. DNA of the CDR3: TGTGCCAGCAGAACACTAGCGGGCAGCTCCTACGAGCAGTACTTC.

Worth noting for this clonotype: Relative to the germline gene, one junction end is altered; a read error may explain this. The chain links TRBV4-3 to TRBJ2-1; D ambiguous. Germline V lookup: CDR1 LGHNA, CDR2 YSLEER. The CDR3 loop spans 16 amino acids. The CDR3 coding sequence is TGCGCCAGCAGCCAAGAGCACCTAGGTAGGCACAATGCGCAGTTCTTC. It is translated as CASSQEHLGRHNAQFF.

This clonotype appeared many times. The gene calls are TRBV5-1 and TRBJ2-2; D call uncertain. Germline values: CDR1 SGHRS, CDR2 YFSETQ. The length of the CDR3 is 16 residues. V lost 7 bases and J lost 1, with 17 bases in between. CDR3: CASADLSGLNTGELFF. CDR3 sequence (DNA): TGCGCCAGCGCCGATCTGTCCGGGTTGAACACCGGGGAGCTGTTTTTT.

This clonotype was detected ten times or more. The chain joins TRBV6-2 or TRBV6-3 to TRBJ2-7; 7 nucleotides line up with TRBD1. CDR1 and CDR2 (germline): MNHEY, SVGEGT. V gave up 5 bases and J gave up 3 bases; unmatched junction bases: 1. This CDR3 is built from 12 residues. The DNA of the CDR3 is TGTGCCAGCAGTACAGGGGACTACGAGCAGTACTTC. Translated, it gives CASSTGDYEQYF.

This clonotype was seen ten or more times. The chain uses TRBV5-4 and TRBJ2-3, with D perhaps matching TRBD2 (6 bases). V gave up 4 bases and J gave up 3 bases, with 12 bases separating them. This CDR3 region has 14 residues. The germline V gene has CDR1 SGHNT and CDR2 YYREEE (reference sequence). This CDR3 reads CASSRDSQTDTQYF. The CDR3 region has the DNA TGTGCCAGCAGCCGGGACTCTCAGACAGATACGCAGTATTTT.

This clonotype was seen a handful of times. The chain joins TRBV10-3 to TRBJ2-3; D call uncertain. This CDR3 is 14 amino acids long. V was clipped by 0 bases and J by 7 bases, with 11 bases between them. Looked up from germline, CDR1 is ENHRY and CDR2 is SYGVKD. DNA for the CDR3: TGTGCCATCAGTGAGTCCGGGTCGCGATATACGCAGTATTTT. Its protein product is CAISESGSRYTQYF.

Details on this clonotype: This may be a read error: a much more frequent sequence differs by one nucleotide. The chain recombines TRBV5-1 with TRBJ2-6; perhaps TRBD1 as D (5 bases). The CDR3 spans 15 residues. Germline loops: CDR1 SGHRS, CDR2 YFSETQ. Here the CDR3 DNA reads TGCGCCAGCAGCTTCCAAGGCTCTGGGGCCAACGCCCTGACTTTC. Translation: CASSFQGSGANALTF.

This clonotype was recorded many times. This chain connects TRBV7-2 to TRBJ2-3; 12 positions match TRBD1. Germline loops: CDR1 SGHTA, CDR2 FQGNSA. The CDR3 runs to 17 residues. Germline trimming cut 5 bases from V and 4 bases from J; bases unmatched to any gene: 10. The CDR3 sequence: CASSLQPGQGAADTQYF. The CDR3, as DNA: TGTGCCAGCAGCCTCCAACCGGGACAGGGGGCTGCAGATACGCAGTATTTT.

This clonotype has only a few counts. The chain couples TRBV3-1 to TRBJ1-6, with D possibly being TRBD1 (6 bases). Looked up from germline, CDR1 is LGHDT and CDR2 is YNNKEL (reference sequence). Trimming left V 2 bases short and J 8 bases short, with 10 bases between. The CDR3 covers 14 residues. DNA of the CDR3: TGTGCCAGCAGCCAACCGGGACACGATTCACCCCTCCACTTT. Its protein product is CASSQPGHDSPLHF.

Many counts were recorded for this clonotype. The chain is built from TRBV6-2 or TRBV6-3 and TRBJ2-7, with 9 bases identical to TRBD2. The CDR3 is 14 residues long. Germline V gene data show CDR1 as MNHEY and CDR2 as SVGEGT. V gave up 6 bases and J gave up 0 bases; unmatched junction bases: 3. CDR3 loop: CASRGLAFSYEQYF. For the CDR3, the DNA is TGTGCCAGCAGAGGACTAGCGTTCTCCTACGAGCAGTACTTC.

This clonotype was seen ten or more times. The V gene is TRBV28, the J gene TRBJ2-2; TRBD1 agrees at 9 bases. V lost 5 bases and J lost 7; bases outside the gene matches: 5. The CDR3 has 14 residues. Germline-derived CDR1 and CDR2 are MDHEN and SYDVKM. CDR3 protein: CASSLTGGGGELFF. The CDR3, as DNA: TGTGCCAGCAGTCTCACAGGGGGCGGCGGGGAGCTGTTTTTT.

This clonotype was detected ten times or more. CDR3 DNA sequence: TGTGCCAGCAGTTTATCCCTCAGGGCCGGGGATTCACCCCTCCACTTT. Its protein product is CASSLSLRAGDSPLHF. This rearrangement joins TRBV27 to TRBJ1-6; TRBD1 might be the D (5 bases). The CDR3 extends over 16 amino acids. The germline V and J ends were trimmed by 0 bases and 8 bases, with 14 bases remaining between them. Germline V gene lookup returns CDR1 MNHEY and CDR2 SMNVEV (reference sequence).

This clonotype came up many times. The chain employs TRBV5-1 and TRBJ2-1, with a tentative D call TRBD2 (5 bases). Germline loops: CDR1 SGHRS, CDR2 YFSETQ. The V end lost 1 base, the J end lost 4 bases, and 12 bases lay between the germline ends. The CDR3 extends over 15 amino acids. The CDR3 DNA reads TGCGCCAGCAGCTTGCAAGGACTCCAATACAATGAGCAGTTCTTC. Its protein product is CASSLQGLQYNEQFF.

This clonotype occurred many times. The chain links TRBV5-1 to TRBJ2-2; perhaps TRBD2 as D (6 bases). The CDR3 totals 15 residues. The V end lost 4 bases, the J end lost 5 bases, and 15 bases lay between the germline ends. The germline gives CDR1 SGHRS, CDR2 YFSETQ. CDR3 bases: TGCGCCAGCAGCCCTAGAAGGGACTCGACCGGGGAGCTGTTTTTT. Translation gives CASSPRRDSTGELFF.

This clonotype came up many times. The chain recombines TRBV10-2 with TRBJ2-3; TRBD2 agrees at 7 bases. In germline, CDR1 is WSHSY, CDR2 SAAADI. The J segment lost 2 bases and the V segment lost 8 bases, leaving 7 bases of the junction unmatched. This CDR3 spans 14 amino acids. As DNA, the CDR3 is TGCGCCAGCCAGAACGGACTAGACACAGATACGCAGTATTTT. Translating it yields CASQNGLDTDTQYF.

Many counts were recorded for this clonotype. The CDR3 is CASSSERGGSRAQYF. The CDR3 DNA sequence: TGTGCCAGCAGTTCGGAGAGGGGGGGATCGAGAGCGCAGTACTTC. J is TRBJ2-7 and V is TRBV7-2, with D perhaps matching TRBD2 (7 bases). Germline CDR1 is SGHTA and CDR2 is FQGNSA. This CDR3 spans 15 amino acids. Trimming took off 6 bases at V and 9 bases at J, with 24 bases between the two ends.

This clonotype was seen many times. DNA of the CDR3: TGCGCCAGCAGCTTGGCGCCGGGACAGGGGAACAATGAGCAGTTCTTC. Translated, it gives CASSLAPGQGNNEQFF. This chain joins TRBV5-1 and TRBJ2-1; 10 positions agree with TRBD1. The V segment lost 0 bases and the J segment 5 bases; nucleotides outside the gene matches: 5. This CDR3 region has 16 residues. The germline CDR1 and CDR2 sequences are SGHRS and YFSETQ.

This clonotype was picked up many times. The chain joins TRBV12-3 or TRBV12-4 to TRBJ1-2, with unresolved D. V lost 3 bases to trimming and J lost 8 bases, with 7 bases between them. This CDR3 comprises 11 residues. DNA for the CDR3: TGTGCCAGCAGTTTTGGTTCCGGCTACACCTTC. Its protein is CASSFGSGYTF.

In this sample, this clonotype turned up a few times. The CDR3 sequence is CASSYQTGEMLARGYGYTF. The DNA of the CDR3 is TGTGCCAGCAGTTACCAGACAGGGGAAATGTTAGCGCGAGGCTATGGCTACACCTTC. The rearrangement uses TRBV6-5 and TRBJ1-2; TRBD1 matches 8 bases. CDR1 MNHEY and CDR2 SVGAGI come from the germline V gene. CDR3 length: 19 amino acids. Germline trimming cut 2 bases from V and 4 bases from J; bases unmatched to any gene: 18.

The rearrangement joins TRBV30 to TRBJ2-5; tentative D call: TRBD2 (6 bases). Trimming shortened V by 4 bases and J by 2 bases, and 14 bases separated the two germline ends. The germline V gene encodes CDR1 GTSNPN and CDR2 SVGIG (reference sequence). There are 14 residues in the CDR3. CDR3 bases: TGTGCCTGGACCCACCGGGGGATACAAGAGACCCAGTACTTC. Protein sequence: CAWTHRGIQETQYF.

This clonotype has ten or more counts. V and J are TRBV12-3 or TRBV12-4 and TRBJ2-2; 8 bases agree with TRBD2. V was clipped by 8 bases and J by 4 bases; unmatched bases: 9. This CDR3 comprises 15 residues. Here the CDR3 reads CASAGGGSSTGELFF. The CDR3 DNA reads TGTGCCAGCGCGGGCGGGGGGAGTAGCACCGGGGAGCTGTTTTTT.